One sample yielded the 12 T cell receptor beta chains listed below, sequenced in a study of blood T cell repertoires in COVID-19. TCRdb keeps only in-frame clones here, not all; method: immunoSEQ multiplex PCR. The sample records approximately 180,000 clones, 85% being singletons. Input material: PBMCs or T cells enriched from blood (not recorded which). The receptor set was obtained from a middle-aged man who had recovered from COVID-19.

CDR3 sequence: CSVEWQANTEAFF. The CDR3 DNA reads TGCAGCGTTGAATGGCAGGCCAACACTGAAGCTTTCTTT. The rearrangement uses TRBV29-1 and TRBJ1-1; D remains unclear. Trimming took off 2 bases at V and 2 bases at J, with 9 bases between the two ends. The CDR3 spans 13 residues. Looked up from germline, CDR1 is SQVTM and CDR2 is ANQGSEA.

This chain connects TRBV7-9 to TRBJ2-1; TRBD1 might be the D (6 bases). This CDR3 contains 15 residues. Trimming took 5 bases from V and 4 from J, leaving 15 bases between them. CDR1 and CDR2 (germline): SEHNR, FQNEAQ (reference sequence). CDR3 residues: CASSTQTGVYNEQFF. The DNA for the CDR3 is TGTGCCAGCAGCACCCAGACAGGCGTATACAATGAGCAGTTCTTC.

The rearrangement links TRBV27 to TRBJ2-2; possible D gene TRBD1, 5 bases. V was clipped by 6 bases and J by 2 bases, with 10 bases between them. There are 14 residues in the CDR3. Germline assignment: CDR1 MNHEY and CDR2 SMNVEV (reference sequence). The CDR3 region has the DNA TGTGCCAGCAGCAGGGATTCCAACACCGGGGAGCTGTTTTTT. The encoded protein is CASSRDSNTGELFF.

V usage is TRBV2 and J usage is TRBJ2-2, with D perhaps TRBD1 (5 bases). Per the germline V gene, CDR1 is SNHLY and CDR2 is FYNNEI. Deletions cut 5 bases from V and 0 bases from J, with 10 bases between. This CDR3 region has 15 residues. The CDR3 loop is CASSLGAANTGELFF. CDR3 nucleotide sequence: TGTGCCAGCAGTCTTGGGGCCGCGAACACCGGGGAGCTGTTTTTT.

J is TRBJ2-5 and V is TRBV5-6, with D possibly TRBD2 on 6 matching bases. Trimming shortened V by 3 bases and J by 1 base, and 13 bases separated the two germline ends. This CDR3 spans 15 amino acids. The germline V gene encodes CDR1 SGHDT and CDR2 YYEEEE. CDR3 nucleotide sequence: TGTGCCAGCAGCTCCCTAGGGCGGGGCCAAGAGACCCAGTACTTC. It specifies CASSSLGRGQETQYF.

CDR3 amino acids: CASSQRVDFEASGGPYNEQFF. CDR3 coding DNA: TGTGCCAGCAGCCAGAGGGTGGACTTTGAGGCTAGCGGGGGCCCCTACAATGAGCAGTTCTTC. The V call is TRBV16, the J call TRBJ2-1; 10 nucleotides match TRBD2. Unmatched junction bases numbered 19, after V lost 3 bases and J lost 2 bases. Germline lookup yields CDR1 KGHSY and CDR2 FQNENV. The CDR3 is 21 residues long.

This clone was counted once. CDR3 sequence: CASSLIDRRGNEQFF. The CDR3 DNA reads TGTGCCAGCAGCTTGATTGACAGAAGAGGCAATGAGCAGTTCTTC. The gene calls are TRBV5-4 and TRBJ2-1, with D tentatively TRBD1 (5 bases). The germline gives CDR1 SGHNT, CDR2 YYREEE (reference sequence). The CDR3 sequence is 15 residues long. The V end was cut by 1 base, the J end by 6 bases, with 14 bases between.

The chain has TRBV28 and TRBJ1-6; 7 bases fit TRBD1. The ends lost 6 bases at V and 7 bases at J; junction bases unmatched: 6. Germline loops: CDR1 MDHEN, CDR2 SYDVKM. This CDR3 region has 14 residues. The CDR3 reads CASRTGFLNSPLHF. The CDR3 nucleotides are TGTGCCAGCAGGACAGGGTTTTTGAATTCACCCCTCCACTTT.

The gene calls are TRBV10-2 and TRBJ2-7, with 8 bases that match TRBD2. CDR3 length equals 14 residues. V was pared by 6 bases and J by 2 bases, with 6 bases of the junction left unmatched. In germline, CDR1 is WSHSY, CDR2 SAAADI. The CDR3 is CASSKAGGTYEQYF. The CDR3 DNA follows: TGCGCCAGCAGCAAGGCGGGGGGAACCTACGAGCAGTACTTC.

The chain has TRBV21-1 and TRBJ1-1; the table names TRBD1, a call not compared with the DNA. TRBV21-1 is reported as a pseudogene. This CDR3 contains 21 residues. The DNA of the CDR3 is TGTGCCAGCAGCAAAGACGCGGAGTGGGCTCGGCAGGGGAAGAGATGCACTGAAGCTTTCTTT. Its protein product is CASSKDAEWARQGKRCTEAFF.

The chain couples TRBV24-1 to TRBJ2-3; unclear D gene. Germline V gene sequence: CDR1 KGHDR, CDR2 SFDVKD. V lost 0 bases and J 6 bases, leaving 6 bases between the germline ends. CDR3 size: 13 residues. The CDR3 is CATSDLWADTQYF. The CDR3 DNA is TGTGCCACCAGTGATTTGTGGGCTGATACGCAGTATTTT.

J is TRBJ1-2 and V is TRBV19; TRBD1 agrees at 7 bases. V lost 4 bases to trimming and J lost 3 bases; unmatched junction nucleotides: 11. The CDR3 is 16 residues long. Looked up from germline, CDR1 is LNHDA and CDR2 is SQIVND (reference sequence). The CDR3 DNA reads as TGTGCCAGTAGTACCACGGTGAGGGGGCGCGACTATGGCTACACCTTC. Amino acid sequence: CASSTTVRGRDYGYTF.